This TCR beta chain was sequenced during a study of blood T cell repertoires in COVID-19 (dated by TCRdb to the early 2020s). In the study overall: Collaborator samples came from the United States, Italy and Spain and covered acute and convalescent phases of COVID-19. The repertoires were released in a freely available public database meant as a resource for research on the immune response to SARS-CoV-2. The material from the prospective study consisted of cDNA or gDNA derived from T cells, B-cell-depleted T cells, or PBMCs. The sample metadata nearly always contained a de-identified subject ID, COVID-19 status, age in years and sex. Samples were obtained from the ongoing ImmuneRACE study (first 160 participants) and from some 1,300 subjects provided by 6 global collaborators. Subjects who had been exposed to COVID-19, were actively infected with it, or had recovered from it provided the deeply sampled blood TCRbeta repertoires that made up the dataset. Where available, HLA class I and class II types were taken from metadata supplied by the sample provider and were not determined by assay-based typing.

Collaborating institutions collected whole blood in K2EDTA tubes following their own protocols. For TCRbeta analysis, collaborators shipped samples in one of three forms: frozen whole blood, isolated PBMCs, or DNA extracted from either of those sample types. Details on this clone: The antigen it binds to is not known. Per-base qualities were not stored, and no clone one base away is much larger.

Overall study results and their limits: How much clinical and demographic metadata was included differed by source and by participant, and the metadata was provided uncurated.

TCRbeta CDR3 regions were amplified from genomic DNA using the immunoSEQ Assay, a bias-controlled multiplex PCR. Per the original workflow: Within the assay, amplification of reference gene primers was used to estimate how many nucleated cells each sample contained. To quantify the absolute abundance of each unique TCRbeta CDR3 rearrangement, sequence reads were collapsed and filtered. For each sample, productive Simpson clonality was calculated as the square root of Simpson's diversity index across productive rearrangements. TCRdb took this table from immuneACCESS and kept in-frame rearrangements with V and J called. Such tables lack part of the clones; where checked against another copy, unresolved V genes explain under half of the gap, and the rest is unexplained. V, J and clone size are taken as reported in that table, and D and trimming were inferred from the DNA itself. In all, the sample holds a few hundred thousand clones, and around 87% of those were seen once. In total, the top ten clones hold 1% of the sample.

As encoded in the germline V gene, CDR1 is SGHTA while CDR2 is FQGNSA. The germline V and J ends show losses of 5 bases and 2 bases respectively, and no gene match explains 9 bases of the junction. From the cysteine up to the phenylalanine, the CDR3 has a length of 16 residues. Only the CDR3 DNA stays, 48 bases, in frame from base 1. This receptor chain uses TRBV7-2 and TRBJ1-1; 9 bases in the middle match TRBD1. The clonotype originates from a man aged 50-60 years with active or convalescent COVID-19. Sample: peripheral blood. The DNA sequence is given as TGTGCCAGCAGCCACCCGACAGGGGGGCTTAACACTGAAGCTTTCTTT. This codes for CASSHPTGGLNTEAFF.